This TCR beta chain is drawn from a study of shared clonotypes between healthy human individuals. At the level of the study: Those who served as donors were a couple of women and a few men between the ages of 18 and 49. Plates per donor: three CD4 naive, three CD4 memory, two CD8 naive, one CD8 memory. The study's findings and limits: A generally larger estimated richness was seen in naive subsets than in memory subsets.

Trimming removed 6 bases from V and 0 bases from J, with 9 bases in between. CDR1 is ENHRY and CDR2 is SYGVKD in the germline V gene. CDR3 length equals 13 residues. As regards this clone: The antigen remains undetermined. This sample includes further DNA sequences coding for the same CDR3.

Researchers divided each subset's genomic DNA evenly across several immunoSEQ plates. Using immunoSEQ multiplex PCR, the repertoire was profiled, and TCRdb retains in-frame clones only, with some absent. The sample has roughly 2,000,000 clones, about 93% seen once. Only CD45RO-negative cells positively selected for CCR7 counted as naive CD8 cells, so terminally differentiated effector memory CD45RA+ cells were excluded. V usage is TRBV10-3 and J usage is TRBJ2-7; no clear D gene. This TCR came from a man aged 18 to 30 in good health. Some clones in this sample may be carry-over from other donors' samples. Sequencing was done on a sample of naive CD8+ T cells from PBMCs. This chain's CDR3 is CAISPDGSYEQYF. The CDR3 DNA reads TGTGCCATCAGCCCGGACGGCTCCTACGAGCAGTACTTC.